The clone carrying this T cell receptor (beta chain) showed up many times. The sample comes from a study of molecular identifiers for immune sequencing clone quantification. CDR3 length: 13 amino acids. The V segment lost 5 bases and the J segment 9 bases; nucleotides outside the gene matches: 6. The germline V gene has CDR1 MDHEN and CDR2 SYDVKM. Naive CD8 libraries used about 20,000 to 1,100,000 sorted cells and 10%, 30% or 50% RNA. TCRdb fed the PCR reads into MiXCR, producing one record per CDR3 protein. The table includes approximately 590,000 distinct CDR3 sequences, about 25% detected once. The sample comprised naive CD8+ T cells from blood, with Jurkat cell RNA spiked in. Stated subset: FACS-sorted CD8+CD4-CCR7+CD45RA+ naive T cells. The gene calls are TRBV28 and TRBJ2-1; 8 bases align to TRBD1. This clonotype was sampled from a human donor in good health. Some libraries in this study had Jurkat cell RNA spiked in. CDR3 protein: CASSPWTGSEQFF. As DNA, the CDR3 is TGTGCCAGCAGTCCCTGGACAGGGAGTGAGCAGTTCTTC.